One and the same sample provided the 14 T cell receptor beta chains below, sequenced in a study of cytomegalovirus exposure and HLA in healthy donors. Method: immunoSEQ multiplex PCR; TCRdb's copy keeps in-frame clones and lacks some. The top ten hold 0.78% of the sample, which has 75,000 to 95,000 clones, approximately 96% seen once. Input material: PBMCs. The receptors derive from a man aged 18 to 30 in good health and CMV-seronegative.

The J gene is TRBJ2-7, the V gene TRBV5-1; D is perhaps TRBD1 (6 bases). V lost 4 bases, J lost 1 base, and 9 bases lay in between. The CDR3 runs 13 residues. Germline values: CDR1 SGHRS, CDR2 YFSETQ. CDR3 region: CASSRDISYEQYF. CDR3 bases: TGCGCCAGCAGCCGGGACATATCCTACGAGCAGTACTTC.

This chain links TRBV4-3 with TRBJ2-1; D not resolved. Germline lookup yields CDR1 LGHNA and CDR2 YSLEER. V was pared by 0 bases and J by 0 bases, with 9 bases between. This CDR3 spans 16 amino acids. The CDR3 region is CASSQDERSSYNEQFF. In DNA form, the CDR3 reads TGCGCCAGCAGCCAAGATGAGAGGAGCTCCTACAATGAGCAGTTCTTC.

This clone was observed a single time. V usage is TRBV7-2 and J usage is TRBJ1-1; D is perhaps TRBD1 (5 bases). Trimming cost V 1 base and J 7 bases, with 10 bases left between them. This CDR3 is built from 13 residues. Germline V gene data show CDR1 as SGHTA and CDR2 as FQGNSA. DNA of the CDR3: TGTGCCAGCAGCTTAGAAGCCGGGGGTGAAGCTTTCTTT. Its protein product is CASSLEAGGEAFF.

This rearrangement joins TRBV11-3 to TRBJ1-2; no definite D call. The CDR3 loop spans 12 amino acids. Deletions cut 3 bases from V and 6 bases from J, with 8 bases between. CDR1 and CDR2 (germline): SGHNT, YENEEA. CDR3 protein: CASSFSGNGYTF. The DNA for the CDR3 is TGTGCCAGCAGCTTCTCGGGGAATGGCTACACCTTC.

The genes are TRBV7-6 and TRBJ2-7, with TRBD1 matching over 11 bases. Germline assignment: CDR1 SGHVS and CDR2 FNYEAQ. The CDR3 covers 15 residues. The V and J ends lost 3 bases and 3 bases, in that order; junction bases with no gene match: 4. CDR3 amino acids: CASSFPGQGVYEQYV. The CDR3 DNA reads TGTGCCAGCAGCTTTCCGGGACAGGGGGTCTACGAGCAGTACGTC.

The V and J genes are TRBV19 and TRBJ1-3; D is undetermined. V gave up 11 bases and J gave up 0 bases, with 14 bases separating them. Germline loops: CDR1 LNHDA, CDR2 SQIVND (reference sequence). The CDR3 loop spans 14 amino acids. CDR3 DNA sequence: TGTGCCTCTTCCATGGGCAGCTCTGGAAACACCATATATTTT. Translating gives CASSMGSSGNTIYF.

CDR3 amino acids: CASSFRGTGAGDTQYF. The CDR3 region has the DNA TGTGCCAGCAGCTTCCGGGGGACAGGGGCGGGAGATACGCAGTATTTT. The chain uses TRBV7-2 and TRBJ2-3, with TRBD1 identical over 10 bases. This CDR3 is built from 16 residues. V was clipped by 3 bases and J by 5 bases; unmatched bases: 8. Germline V gene data show CDR1 as SGHTA and CDR2 as FQGNSA.

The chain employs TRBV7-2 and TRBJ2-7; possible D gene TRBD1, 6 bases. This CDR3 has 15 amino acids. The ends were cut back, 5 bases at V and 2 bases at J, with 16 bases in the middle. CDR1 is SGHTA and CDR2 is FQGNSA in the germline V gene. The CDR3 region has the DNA TGTGCCAGCAGCCCCCTCCGACAGGCTACCTACGAGCAGTACTTC. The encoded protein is CASSPLRQATYEQYF.

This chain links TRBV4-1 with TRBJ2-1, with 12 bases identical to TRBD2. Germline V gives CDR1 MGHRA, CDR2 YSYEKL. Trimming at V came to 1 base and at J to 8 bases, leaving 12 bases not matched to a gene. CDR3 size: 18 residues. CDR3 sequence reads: CASSQGGLAGLMGDEQFF. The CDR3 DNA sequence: TGCGCCAGCAGCCAAGGAGGACTAGCGGGACTTATGGGGGATGAGCAGTTCTTC.

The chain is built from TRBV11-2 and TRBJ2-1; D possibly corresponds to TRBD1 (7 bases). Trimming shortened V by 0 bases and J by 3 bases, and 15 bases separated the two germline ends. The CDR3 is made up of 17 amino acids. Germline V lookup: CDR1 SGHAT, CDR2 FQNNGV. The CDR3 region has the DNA TGTGCCAGCAGCTTAGAGCGCGGGACAGCAGTCTACAATGAGCAGTTCTTC. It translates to CASSLERGTAVYNEQFF. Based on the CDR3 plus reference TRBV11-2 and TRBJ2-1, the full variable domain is EAGVAQSPRYKIIEKRQSVAFWCNPISGHATLYWYQQILGQGPKLLIQFQNNGVVDDSQLPKDRFSAERLKGVDSTLKIQPAKLEDSAVYLCASSLERGTAVYNEQFFGPGTRLTVL.

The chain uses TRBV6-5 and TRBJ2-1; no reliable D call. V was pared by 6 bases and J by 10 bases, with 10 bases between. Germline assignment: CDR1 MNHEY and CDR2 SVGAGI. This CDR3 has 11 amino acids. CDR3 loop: CASRSAIEQFF. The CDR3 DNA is TGTGCCAGCAGAAGCGCAATAGAGCAGTTCTTC.

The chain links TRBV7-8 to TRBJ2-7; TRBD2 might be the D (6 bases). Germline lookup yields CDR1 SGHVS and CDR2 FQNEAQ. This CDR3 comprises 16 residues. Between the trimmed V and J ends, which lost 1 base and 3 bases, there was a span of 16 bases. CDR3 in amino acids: CASSLEVNGRNYEQYV. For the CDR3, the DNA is TGTGCCAGCAGCTTAGAGGTGAACGGGAGAAACTACGAGCAGTACGTC.

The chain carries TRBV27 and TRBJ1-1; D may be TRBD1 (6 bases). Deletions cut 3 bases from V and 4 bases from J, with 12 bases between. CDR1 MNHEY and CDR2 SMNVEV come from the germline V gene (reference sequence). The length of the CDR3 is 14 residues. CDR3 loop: CASSFISGVTEAFF. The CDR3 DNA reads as TGTGCCAGCAGTTTCATTTCAGGGGTCACTGAAGCTTTCTTT.

This CDR3 is CASSPLGLGAYNEQFF. CDR3 DNA: TGTGCCAGCAGCCCCCTGGGACTCGGGGCGTACAATGAGCAGTTCTTC. The chain couples TRBV5-6 to TRBJ2-1; D perhaps matches TRBD2 (6 bases). The CDR3 has 16 amino acids. The V gene lost 4 bases and the J gene lost 4 bases, with 18 bases spanning the gap. Germline lookup yields CDR1 SGHDT and CDR2 YYEEEE.